This T cell receptor beta chain was sequenced for a study of cytomegalovirus exposure and HLA in healthy donors. Whole-study results and caveats: Immune exposure was documented only through CMV serostatus. Links to common viral pathogens appeared, in a later analysis, for several of the most significant clusters. According to an earlier analysis, most TCR beta V segments yielded productive rearrangements about 87% or about 30% of the time.

13 Jbeta primers and 60 Vbeta primers were used for the PCR. Using immunoSEQ multiplex PCR, the repertoire was profiled, and TCRdb retains in-frame clones only, with some absent. The data show some 110,000 clones, approximately 80% seen once. Notes on this clone: Its matching antigen is unknown.

Trimming stripped 1 base from V and 5 bases from J, with 11 bases between. CDR3 length equals 14 residues. Germline assignment: CDR1 MDHEN and CDR2 SYDVKM. All donors participated as healthy donors of bone marrow. The sequencing input was PBMCs. The receptor comes from a man aged 50 or older in good health and CMV-seropositive. The chain recombines TRBV28 with TRBJ1-2; D uncertain. CDR3 sequence reads: CASSLSVDMYGYTF. The DNA of the CDR3 is TGTGCCAGCAGTTTATCGGTAGATATGTATGGCTACACCTTC.